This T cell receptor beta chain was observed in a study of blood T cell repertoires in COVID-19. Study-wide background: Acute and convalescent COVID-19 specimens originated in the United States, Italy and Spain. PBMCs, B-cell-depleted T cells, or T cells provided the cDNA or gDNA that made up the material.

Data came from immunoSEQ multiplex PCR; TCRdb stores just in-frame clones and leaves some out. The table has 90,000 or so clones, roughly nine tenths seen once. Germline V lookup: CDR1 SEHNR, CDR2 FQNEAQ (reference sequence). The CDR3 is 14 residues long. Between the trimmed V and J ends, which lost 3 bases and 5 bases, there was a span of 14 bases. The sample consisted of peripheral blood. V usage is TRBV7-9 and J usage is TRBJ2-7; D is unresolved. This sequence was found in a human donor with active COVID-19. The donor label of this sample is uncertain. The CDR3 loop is CASSFIDSRHEQYF. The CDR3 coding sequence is TGTGCCAGCAGCTTCATCGATTCGCGGCACGAGCAGTACTTC.